What follows are 27 T cell receptor beta chains derived from one specimen sequenced in a study of T cells in tuberculosis. This sample's time point: new active TB diagnosis, blood taken before or within 7 days of starting treatment. Assay used: immunoSEQ multiplex PCR; TCRdb lists only in-frame clones, some missing. The sample lists about 50,000 clones; 90% to 95% were seen once. The specimen was PBMCs, collected at tuberculosis diagnosis. The receptors stem from an adult with tuberculosis.

By frequency in the sample, this clone is medium-sized. The V gene is TRBV6-5, the J gene TRBJ2-7; tentatively, D is TRBD2 (5 bases). Trimming removed 6 bases from V and 6 bases from J, with 12 bases in between. The CDR3 is 12 residues long. Per the germline V gene, CDR1 is MNHEY and CDR2 is SVGAGI. DNA of the CDR3: TGTGCCAGCAGCACGGGGTGGTCCGAGCAGTACTTC. This sequence encodes CASSTGWSEQYF.

The CDR3 region is CASSMRRGEAFF. Written as DNA, the CDR3 is TGTGCCAGTAGTATGAGAAGGGGGGAAGCTTTCTTT. This sequence joins TRBV19 and TRBJ1-1, with a tentative D call TRBD1 (6 bases). CDR1 and CDR2 (germline): LNHDA, SQIVND (reference sequence). The CDR3 is 12 residues long. V lost 3 bases and J 8 bases, leaving 10 bases between the germline ends.

V and J are TRBV7-2 and TRBJ2-7; the D gene is possibly TRBD2 (6 bases). Germline V gene data show CDR1 as SGHTA and CDR2 as FQGNSA. The germline V and J ends were trimmed by 1 base and 3 bases, with 10 bases remaining between them. The CDR3 length is 14 residues. CDR3 amino acids: CASSLGDWGYEQYF. The CDR3 DNA reads as TGTGCCAGCAGCTTAGGGGACTGGGGCTACGAGCAGTACTTC.

The genes are TRBV19 and TRBJ1-2, with D perhaps matching TRBD1 (5 bases). The germline V and J ends were trimmed by 11 bases and 7 bases, with 26 bases remaining between them. From germline, CDR1 is LNHDA and CDR2 SQIVND (reference sequence). This CDR3 has 15 residues. CDR3 sequence: CAFPVSGRGFPGYTF. CDR3 sequence (DNA): TGTGCCTTTCCGGTATCAGGTAGGGGCTTCCCTGGCTACACCTTC.

The chain combines TRBV18 with TRBJ2-3; tentative D call: TRBD1 (5 bases). V shed 1 base and J shed 2 bases, with 7 bases lying between them. Germline V gives CDR1 KGHSH, CDR2 LQKENI. The CDR3 runs to 14 residues. CDR3: CASSPLGHTDTQYF. CDR3 nucleotides: TGTGCCAGCTCACCACTTGGACACACAGATACGCAGTATTTT.

This clone has more than one count but fewer than ten. The V gene is TRBV28, the J gene TRBJ2-7; weak D call: TRBD2 (6 bases). V was clipped by 8 bases and J by 9 bases, with 14 bases between them. The germline V gene encodes CDR1 MDHEN and CDR2 SYDVKM. The CDR3 covers 11 residues. The CDR3 DNA sequence: TGTGCCAGCGGGACTGTCCGCGGGCAGTACTTC. This encodes CASGTVRGQYF.

The count of this clone is one. This chain links TRBV13 with TRBJ1-1, with D possibly being TRBD1 (5 bases). Germline V gene sequence: CDR1 PRHDT, CDR2 FYEKMQ (reference sequence). V gave up 5 bases and J gave up 1 base, with 11 bases separating them. The CDR3 is 14 residues long. CDR3 protein: CASSTRQKNTEAFF. For the CDR3, the DNA is TGTGCCAGCAGCACCCGACAGAAGAACACTGAAGCTTTCTTT.

The chain carries TRBV6-6 and TRBJ1-4; D may be TRBD1 (6 bases). Germline V lookup: CDR1 MNHNY, CDR2 SVGAGI (reference sequence). V lost 7 bases and J lost 7, with 13 bases in between. This CDR3 has 13 residues. CDR3: CASNDRRTEKLFF. The CDR3 region has the DNA TGTGCCAGCAATGACAGGCGCACTGAAAAACTGTTTTTT.

This chain joins TRBV5-1 and TRBJ2-7, with D perhaps matching TRBD1 (6 bases). Germline V gene lookup returns CDR1 SGHRS and CDR2 YFSETQ. This CDR3 has 13 amino acids. V was cut by 4 bases and J by 3 bases, with 11 bases left in between. The CDR3: CASSGTTFYEQYF. Here the CDR3 DNA reads TGCGCCAGCAGCGGGACAACCTTCTACGAGCAGTACTTC.

CDR3 protein: CASSLDRDRGQETQYF. DNA for the CDR3: TGTGCCAGCAGTCTAGACCGGGACAGGGGCCAAGAGACCCAGTACTTC. The chain recombines TRBV2 with TRBJ2-5; 10 nucleotides align to TRBD1. The CDR3 consists of 16 residues. Germline V gene sequence: CDR1 SNHLY, CDR2 FYNNEI. J lost 1 base, V lost 5 bases, and 7 bases had no gene match.

V gene TRBV2 combines with J gene TRBJ1-2; 8 bases are shared with TRBD1. The CDR3 length is 15 residues. V shed 8 bases and J 3 bases; nucleotides not matched to a gene: 11. From germline, CDR1 is SNHLY and CDR2 FYNNEI. The CDR3 DNA reads as TGTGCCAGCCGAACTACAGGGGGGAGATACTATGGCTACACCTTC. Its protein product is CASRTTGGRYYGYTF.

This chain links TRBV7-9 with TRBJ1-5; D might be TRBD1 (6 bases). This CDR3 comprises 14 residues. Trimming removed 0 bases at V and 6 bases at J, with 9 bases between. Germline lookup yields CDR1 SEHNR and CDR2 FQNEAQ (reference sequence). In nucleotides, the CDR3 is TGTGCCAGCAGCTTAGCCGGGACAAGTCAGCCCCAGCATTTT. This gives the protein CASSLAGTSQPQHF.

This clone has a handful of counts. This chain uses TRBV2 with TRBJ2-1; 7 nucleotides align to TRBD2. Germline assignment: CDR1 SNHLY and CDR2 FYNNEI. CDR3 length: 17 residues. V dropped 3 bases and J dropped 0; count of bases not matched to a gene: 8. CDR3: CASSDGGAGRSYNEQFF. The DNA of the CDR3 is TGTGCCAGCAGTGACGGGGGAGCGGGACGCTCCTACAATGAGCAGTTCTTC.

The gene calls are TRBV5-1 and TRBJ1-2, with 7 bases lining up with TRBD1. Per germline, CDR1 SGHRS and CDR2 YFSETQ. The CDR3 spans 13 residues. V lost 6 bases to trimming and J lost 4 bases; unmatched junction nucleotides: 6. The CDR3 loop reads CASNTGQSYGYTF. In DNA form, the CDR3 reads TGCGCCAGCAACACGGGACAGAGCTATGGCTACACCTTC.

Written as DNA, the CDR3 is TGTGCCAGCAGCTTAGGTAACTGGGAGCCTAACTATGGCTACACCTTC. It translates to CASSLGNWEPNYGYTF. The chain has TRBV7-9 and TRBJ1-2; D remains ambiguous. The CDR3 contains 16 residues. From germline, CDR1 is SEHNR and CDR2 FQNEAQ (reference sequence). V lost 1 base, J lost 0 bases, and 12 bases lay in between.

The chain links TRBV28 to TRBJ2-7; 9 nucleotides match TRBD1. Germline V gene data show CDR1 as MDHEN and CDR2 as SYDVKM. The length of the CDR3 is 15 residues. V was clipped by 4 bases and J by 2 bases; unmatched bases: 6. In nucleotides, the CDR3 is TGTGCCAGCAGTTCCGGACAGGGGTTTACCTACGAGCAGTACTTC. It encodes CASSSGQGFTYEQYF.

The chain employs TRBV19 and TRBJ2-5; 7 bases are a match to TRBD1. V trimming: 3 bases; J trimming: 4 bases; junction bases outside the gene matches: 8. Per the germline V gene, CDR1 is LNHDA and CDR2 is SQIVND (reference sequence). The CDR3 has 15 residues. CDR3 region: CASSIQTGFAETQYF. DNA of the CDR3: TGTGCCAGTAGTATCCAGACAGGGTTTGCAGAGACCCAGTACTTC. The full variable domain, with the rest looked up from reference TRBV19 and TRBJ2-5, is DGGITQSPKYLFRKEGQNVTLSCEQNLNHDAMYWYRQDPGQGLRLIYYSQIVNDFQKGDIAEGYSVSREKKESFPLTVTSAQKNPTAFYLCASSIQTGFAETQYFGPGTRLLVL.

This clone was detected once. The chain couples TRBV19 to TRBJ1-5; a possible D gene is TRBD1 (6 bases). The CDR3 has 13 amino acids. V was pared by 7 bases and J by 6 bases, with 13 bases between. Germline V gene lookup returns CDR1 LNHDA and CDR2 SQIVND (reference sequence). The CDR3 protein is CASTRTVGQPQHF. The CDR3 coding sequence is TGTGCCAGTACCAGGACAGTAGGTCAGCCCCAGCATTTT.

CDR3 in DNA: TGTGCCAGCAGAGGAGTACAAAGAGGGCCCCAGCATTTT. Translated, it gives CASRGVQRGPQHF. The gene calls are TRBV27 and TRBJ1-5; D remains ambiguous. The CDR3 loop spans 13 amino acids. The germline V gene has CDR1 MNHEY and CDR2 SMNVEV (reference sequence). V was pared by 6 bases and J by 9 bases, with 15 bases between.

V is TRBV19 and J is TRBJ1-5; no reliable D call. Germline values: CDR1 LNHDA, CDR2 SQIVND (reference sequence). V was pared by 3 bases and J by 8 bases, with 17 bases between. The CDR3 is 15 amino acids. The CDR3: CASSMNGRLFKPQHF. As DNA, the CDR3 is TGTGCCAGTAGTATGAATGGCAGGCTTTTCAAGCCCCAGCATTTT.

The chain carries TRBV30 and TRBJ1-2, with a possible D match to TRBD1 (6 bases). CDR3 length: 14 amino acids. Germline-derived CDR1 and CDR2 are GTSNPN and SVGIG (reference sequence). V was clipped by 2 bases and J by 5 bases, with 15 bases between them. The CDR3 loop reads CAWSPGGVGYGYTF. The CDR3 DNA reads as TGTGCCTGGAGTCCGGGGGGCGTAGGGTATGGCTACACCTTC.

The J gene is TRBJ1-3, the V gene TRBV7-9; 9 bases line up with TRBD1. Germline lookup yields CDR1 SEHNR and CDR2 FQNEAQ (reference sequence). The CDR3 runs to 16 residues. Unmatched junction bases numbered 9, after V lost 5 bases and J lost 4 bases. In nucleotides, the CDR3 is TGTGCCAGCAGCCTCACTTGGGACAGGGAAGGAAACACCATATATTTT. Translation: CASSLTWDREGNTIYF.

A few counts support this clone. The chain has TRBV1 and TRBJ2-1; the tabulated D call, TRBD1, remains unverified against the DNA. TRBV1 is marked as a pseudogene. CDR3 length: 15 amino acids. CDR3 sequence reads: CTSSQGRDRVNEQFF. The CDR3 nucleotides are TGCACCAGCAGCCAAGGACGCGACAGGGTCAATGAGCAGTTCTTC.

The rearrangement links TRBV29-1 to TRBJ2-1, with 8 bases identical to TRBD2. V shed 8 bases and J 5 bases; nucleotides not matched to a gene: 14. The CDR3 sequence is 15 residues long. Germline-derived CDR1 and CDR2 are SQVTM and ANQGSEA. The CDR3 here is CSLIRERGFNNEQFF. Here the CDR3 DNA reads TGCAGCCTCATTAGGGAGCGGGGGTTCAACAATGAGCAGTTCTTC.

The J gene is TRBJ1-1, the V gene TRBV29-1; D remains unclear. CDR1 is SQVTM, CDR2 ANQGSEA, per germline. The CDR3 contains 11 residues. V was clipped by 4 bases and J by 10 bases, with 13 bases between them. CDR3 protein: CSVVGGKGAFF. The CDR3 DNA follows: TGCAGCGTTGTAGGAGGGAAGGGAGCTTTCTTT.

The CDR3 DNA reads TGTGCCAGCAGTGGAGTGGTAACTGGAAACACCATATATTTT. Protein product: CASSGVVTGNTIYF. The J gene is TRBJ1-3, the V gene TRBV2; no clear D. The CDR3 loop spans 14 amino acids. V was pared by 4 bases and J by 2 bases, with 9 bases between. CDR1 and CDR2 (germline): SNHLY, FYNNEI.

The chain joins TRBV6-5 to TRBJ1-1; D gene unclear. The CDR3 totals 15 residues. The V end lost 5 bases, the J end lost 3 bases, and 16 bases lay between the germline ends. Germline loops: CDR1 MNHEY, CDR2 SVGAGI. The CDR3: CASSQDGIGDTEAFF. The DNA for the CDR3 is TGTGCCAGCAGTCAGGATGGCATCGGGGACACTGAAGCTTTCTTT.